This T cell receptor beta chain stems from a study of cytomegalovirus exposure and HLA in healthy donors. Study summary: The 120 validation repertoires and the approximately 700 first-cohort repertoires shared a platform, a later analysis reported.

It was the approximately 120-subject validation cohort, separate from the roughly 700-subject first cohort, to which the donors belonged. Germline CDR1 is SQVTM and CDR2 is ANQGSEA. The CDR3 runs to 13 residues. V shed 4 bases and J 4 bases; nucleotides not matched to a gene: 7. The repertoire was sequenced with immunoSEQ multiplex PCR; TCRdb's copy has only in-frame clones and lacks some. The sample has about 120,000 clones; 86% are singletons. Notes on this clone: Its antigen is currently unknown.

Study observations and caveats: Reportedly, cytomegalovirus status was diagnosed with high sensitivity and specificity. Whilst most TCR sequences proved rare, a subset of public TCRs occurred across many donors.

The rearrangement uses TRBV29-1 and TRBJ2-7, with 7 positions matching TRBD1. This clonotype originated in a man in his late teens or twenties in good health and CMV-seronegative. Sample: PBMCs. The CDR3 DNA reads as TGCAGCGTTGTGGCAGGGGGTCCGTACGAGCAGTACTTC. Encoded protein: CSVVAGGPYEQYF.